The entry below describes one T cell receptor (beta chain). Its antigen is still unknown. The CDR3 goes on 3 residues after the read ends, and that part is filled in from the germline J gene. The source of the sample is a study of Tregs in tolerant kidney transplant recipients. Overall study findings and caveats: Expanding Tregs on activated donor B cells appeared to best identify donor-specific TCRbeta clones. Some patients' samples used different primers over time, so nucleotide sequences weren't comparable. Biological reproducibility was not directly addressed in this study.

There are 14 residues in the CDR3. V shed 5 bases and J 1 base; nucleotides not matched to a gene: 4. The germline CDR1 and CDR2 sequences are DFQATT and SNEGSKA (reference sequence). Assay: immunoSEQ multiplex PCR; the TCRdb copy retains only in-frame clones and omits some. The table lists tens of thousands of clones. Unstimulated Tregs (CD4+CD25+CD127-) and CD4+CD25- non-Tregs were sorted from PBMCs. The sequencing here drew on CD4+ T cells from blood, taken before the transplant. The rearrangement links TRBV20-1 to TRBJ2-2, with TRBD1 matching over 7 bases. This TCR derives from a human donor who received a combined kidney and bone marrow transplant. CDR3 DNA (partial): TGCAGTGCTCGTGACAGGGTGAACACCGGGGAG. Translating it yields CSARDRVNTGE. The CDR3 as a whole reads CSARDRVNTGELFF.